Below are 6 T cell receptor beta chains sequenced from a single sample in a study of cytomegalovirus exposure and HLA in healthy donors. Primers included in the PCR were 60 Vbeta and 13 Jbeta primers. Clones were read by immunoSEQ multiplex PCR, and TCRdb kept only the in-frame ones, dropping some. The data show 65,000 to 85,000 clones, 79% seen once. Material: PBMCs. The source of these receptors is a woman between 40 and 50 years old in good health and CMV-seropositive.

The chain uses TRBV1 and TRBJ2-5; TRBD2 was called by the table and not checked on the DNA. TRBV1 is assigned pseudogene status. The length of the CDR3 is 23 residues. The CDR3 nucleotides read TGCACCAGCAGCCAAGATTTTCCCCGACAGAGGACTAGCGGGAGAAGACTATGGGAGACCCAGTACTTC. It yields the protein CTSSQDFPRQRTSGRRLWETQYF.

V is TRBV5-1 and J is TRBJ2-7, with TRBD2 matching over 9 bases. V gave up 6 bases and J gave up 3 bases; unmatched junction bases: 10. The V gene's germline CDR1 is SGHRS and CDR2 YFSETQ. The length of the CDR3 is 15 residues. The CDR3 bases are TGCGCCAGCACCCCGACTAGCGGAGTACGCTACGAGCAGTACTTC. Translation: CASTPTSGVRYEQYF. The full variable domain, completed using reference TRBV5-1 and TRBJ2-7, is KAGVTQTPRYLIKTRGQQVTLSCSPISGHRSVSWYQQTPGQGLQFLFEYFSETQRNKGNFPGRFSGRQFSNSRSEMNVSTLELGDSALYLCASTPTSGVRYEQYFGPGTRLTVT.

The genes are TRBV28 and TRBJ2-7; 7 bases are a match to TRBD1. The CDR3 is made up of 15 amino acids. CDR1 is MDHEN, CDR2 SYDVKM, per germline. With 2 bases clipped from V and 3 bases from J, the junction kept 7 bases outside the gene matches. CDR3 loop: CASSLRQGMIYEQYF. For the CDR3, the DNA is TGTGCCAGCAGTTTACGACAGGGAATGATCTACGAGCAGTACTTC.

CDR3 in DNA: TGTGCCAGCAGCCCCGCCCCAGGCAATGAGCAGTTCTTC. It specifies CASSPAPGNEQFF. The chain employs TRBV11-3 and TRBJ2-1; D ambiguous. This CDR3 has 13 residues. Germline CDR1 and CDR2: SGHNT and YENEEA. Trimming pared 5 bases from V and 6 bases from J, leaving 11 bases between. The complete variable domain, with remaining parts taken from reference TRBV11-3 and TRBJ2-1, reads EAGVVQSPRYKIIEKKQPVAFWCNPISGHNTLYWYLQNLGQGPELLIRYENEEAVDDSQLPKDRFSAERLKGVDSTLKIQPAELGDSAVYLCASSPAPGNEQFFGPGTRLTVL.

J is TRBJ1-1 and V is TRBV18; 9 bases agree with TRBD1. This CDR3 has 14 residues. Trimming cost V 3 bases and J 1 base; bases outside gene matches: 0. The germline V gene encodes CDR1 KGHSH and CDR2 LQKENI. The CDR3 is CASSPGQGNTEAFF. The DNA for the CDR3 is TGTGCCAGCTCACCGGGACAGGGGAACACTGAAGCTTTCTTT.

The V gene is TRBV4-1, the J gene TRBJ2-3; TRBD2 matches 15 bases. This CDR3 spans 17 amino acids. V trimming: 3 bases; J trimming: 2 bases; junction bases outside the gene matches: 3. From germline, CDR1 is MGHRA and CDR2 YSYEKL. CDR3 DNA sequence: TGCGCCAGCAGCCAGGGACTAGCGGGGGGTTACACAGATACGCAGTATTTT. This sequence encodes CASSQGLAGGYTDTQYF.